These 21 T cell receptor beta chains were sequenced from one sample in a study of T-cell reconstitution after alpha-beta-depleted transplantation in children. Study conclusions and caveats: Expanded clones from the graft, numbering several hundred, reportedly supplied alpha-beta T cells about two months after transplant.

Unique molecular identifiers were incorporated during preparation of the TCRbeta library. TCRdb independently ran MiXCR on the PCR reads; one entry per CDR3 protein. This sample has 30,000 or so distinct CDR3 sequences, with over 6.5% found just once. Their target antigens are unknown. Sequences were derived from peripheral blood, sampled 60 days after TCRalphabeta/CD19-depleted stem cell transplant. These receptors all stem from a child under three years old who had a stem cell transplant for acute myeloid leukemia, so the T cells may come from the graft donor.

This clonotype was detected ten times or more. This chain links TRBV2 with TRBJ2-7; D is unclear. CDR1 and CDR2 (germline): SNHLY, FYNNEI. The V end was cut by 2 bases, the J end by 6 bases, with 17 bases between. The CDR3 consists of 15 residues. CDR3 loop: CASSETMSVTREQYF. DNA of the CDR3: TGTGCCAGCAGTGAAACGATGAGTGTGACGCGCGAGCAGTACTTC.

This clonotype was seen at least ten times. This chain links TRBV12-3 or TRBV12-4 with TRBJ1-5; D is undetermined. The CDR3 covers 13 residues. The V and J ends lost 5 bases and 1 base respectively, with 6 bases between them. CDR3 sequence (DNA): TGTGCCAGCAGTCTCACAAGCAATCAGCCCCAGCATTTT. Translating it yields CASSLTSNQPQHF.

This clonotype appeared many times. V is TRBV6-2 or TRBV6-3 and J is TRBJ2-7, with D uncertain. This CDR3 is 12 amino acids long. Germline assignment: CDR1 MNHEY and CDR2 SVGEGT. Trimming shortened V by 6 bases and J by 4 bases, and 10 bases separated the two germline ends. The CDR3 sequence: CASSSGRYEQYF. CDR3 DNA: TGTGCCAGCAGCTCCGGGCGGTACGAGCAGTACTTC.

At least ten counts were recorded for this clonotype. The V gene is TRBV15, the J gene TRBJ2-1; the match to TRBD2 covers 9 bases. The CDR3 runs to 17 residues. Unmatched junction bases numbered 13, after V lost 2 bases and J lost 8 bases. Germline CDR1 LNHNV, CDR2 YYDKDF (reference sequence). The CDR3: CATSRPPESGRIDEQFF. CDR3 DNA: TGTGCCACCAGCAGACCCCCTGAAAGCGGGAGGATCGATGAGCAGTTCTTC.

The sample holds many counts of this clonotype. The rearrangement uses TRBV28 and TRBJ2-7; TRBD1 aligns across 10 bases. CDR1 and CDR2 (germline): MDHEN, SYDVKM. Trimming cost V 3 bases and J 3 bases; bases outside gene matches: 5. This CDR3 has 15 residues. The CDR3 loop is CASSLPGTGVYEQYF. Written as DNA, the CDR3 is TGTGCCAGCAGTTTGCCCGGGACAGGGGTCTACGAGCAGTACTTC. The full variable domain, in which reference TRBV28 and TRBJ2-7 provide the parts outside the CDR3, is DVKVTQSSRYLVKRTGEKVFLECVQDMDHENMFWYRQDPGLGLRLIYFSYDVKMKEKGDIPEGYSVSREKKERFSLILESASTNQTSMYLCASSLPGTGVYEQYFGPGTRLTVT.

This clonotype was picked up many times. The genes are TRBV7-9 and TRBJ1-2, with D unresolved. CDR3 length: 15 residues. Deletions cut 5 bases from V and 2 bases from J, with 15 bases between. The germline CDR1 and CDR2 sequences are SEHNR and FQNEAQ (reference sequence). In DNA, the CDR3 is TGTGCCAGCAGCCCAGGACTCCTAGGCAACTATGGCTACACCTTC. Amino acid sequence: CASSPGLLGNYGYTF.

This clonotype is medium-sized within its sample. The CDR3 DNA sequence: TGTGCCAGCAGCTTAGTGGGTGTCGGACCGGGGTCACCCCTCCACTTT. Translated: CASSLVGVGPGSPLHF. The chain joins TRBV7-2 to TRBJ1-6; D gene ambiguous. V dropped 1 base and J dropped 10 bases, with 17 bases sitting between them. Germline CDR1 SGHTA, CDR2 FQGNSA. The CDR3 spans 16 residues. Full variable domain (remainder filled in from reference TRBV7-2 and TRBJ1-6): GAGVSQSPSNKVTEKGKDVELRCDPISGHTALYWYRQSLGQGLEFLIYFQGNSAPDKSGLPSDRFSAERTGGSVSTLTIQRTQQEDSAVYLCASSLVGVGPGSPLHFGNGTRLTVT.

This clonotype was picked up many times. The chain recombines TRBV28 with TRBJ2-5, with D possibly TRBD2 on 5 matching bases. V lost 6 bases to trimming and J lost 2 bases, with 13 bases between them. The germline gives CDR1 MDHEN, CDR2 SYDVKM. The CDR3 sequence is 14 residues long. The CDR3 bases are TGTGCCAGCAGCCGTACTAGTGTGCAAGAGACCCAGTACTTC. Translating gives CASSRTSVQETQYF.

This clonotype has a count of ten or more. The chain carries TRBV7-9 and TRBJ2-5; weak D call: TRBD2 (6 bases). Per germline, CDR1 SEHNR and CDR2 FQNEAQ (reference sequence). This CDR3 has 12 residues. Trimming removed 7 bases from V and 4 bases from J, with 10 bases in between. CDR3 DNA: TGTGCCAGCAAGGTGGGGGGAGAGACCCAGTACTTC. Translation gives CASKVGGETQYF.

This clonotype was seen many times. J is TRBJ2-7 and V is TRBV4-3; possibly TRBD1 or TRBD2 for D (5 bases each). Germline-derived CDR1 and CDR2 are LGHNA and YSLEER. Trimming removed 3 bases from V and 7 bases from J, with 19 bases in between. The CDR3 is 15 amino acids. CDR3 coding DNA: TGCGCCAGCAGCCAGGTTTTGAGGGGCCTGCTGGAGCAGTACTTC. As protein: CASSQVLRGLLEQYF.

This clonotype was seen at least ten times. The V call is TRBV10-3, the J call TRBJ2-7; possible D gene TRBD2, 5 bases. Trimming took 2 bases from V and 3 from J, leaving 11 bases between them. CDR3 length: 14 amino acids. Germline V gene data show CDR1 as ENHRY and CDR2 as SYGVKD. DNA for the CDR3: TGTGCCATCAGTGAGCCTGGGGAGTTCTACGAGCAGTACTTC. Amino acids: CAISEPGEFYEQYF.

This clonotype was seen at least ten times. V gene TRBV21-1 combines with J gene TRBJ1-1; the tabulated D call, TRBD1, remains unverified against the DNA. TRBV21-1 is recorded as a pseudogene. CDR3 size: 14 residues. CDR3 DNA sequence: TGTGCCAGCAGCAACCCGACAGGGAACACTGAAGCTTTCTTT. Translation gives CASSNPTGNTEAFF.

This clonotype came up many times. The chain links TRBV6-5 to TRBJ1-5, with 7 bases lining up with TRBD1. The V gene end was trimmed by 5 bases and the J gene end by 4 bases; junction bases not matched to a gene: 2. Looked up from germline, CDR1 is MNHEY and CDR2 is SVGAGI. The CDR3 loop spans 13 amino acids. The CDR3 loop is CASSRQGNQPQHF. CDR3 sequence (DNA): TGTGCCAGCAGTCGACAGGGAAATCAGCCCCAGCATTTT.

This clonotype was recorded at least ten times. The chain recombines TRBV10-3 with TRBJ2-1; TRBD2 matches at 7 bases. The germline CDR1 and CDR2 sequences are ENHRY and SYGVKD. The ends lost 4 bases at V and 6 bases at J; junction bases unmatched: 9. There are 15 residues in the CDR3. The CDR3 DNA is TGTGCCATCAGTGTTCCGGGGGGTCGTTTCAATGAGCAGTTCTTC. Translating it yields CAISVPGGRFNEQFF.

In this sample, this clonotype turned up many times. The chain joins TRBV2 to TRBJ2-5; a possible D gene is TRBD2 (5 bases). The ends were cut back, 7 bases at V and 2 bases at J, with 11 bases in the middle. Germline V gene sequence: CDR1 SNHLY, CDR2 FYNNEI. The CDR3 runs to 13 residues. CDR3 in amino acids: CASTYPGQETQYF. The CDR3 DNA reads TGTGCCAGCACCTACCCGGGACAAGAGACCCAGTACTTC.

This clonotype was recorded at least ten times. The chain recombines TRBV10-3 with TRBJ2-1; tentatively, D is TRBD1 (5 bases). V lost 7 bases, J lost 5 bases, and 12 bases lay in between. The CDR3 is 13 amino acids. The germline gives CDR1 ENHRY, CDR2 SYGVKD. CDR3 amino acids: CAITKKQDNEQFF. In DNA, the CDR3 is TGTGCCATCACCAAGAAACAGGACAATGAGCAGTTCTTC.

The chain links TRBV9 to TRBJ2-3; D not resolved. The CDR3 consists of 14 residues. Germline V gives CDR1 SGDLS, CDR2 YYNGEE. Trimming cost V 0 bases and J 1 base, with 6 bases left between them. The CDR3 region is CASSVDRGTDTQYF. DNA for the CDR3: TGTGCCAGCAGCGTAGACAGAGGCACAGATACGCAGTATTTT.

This clonotype appeared many times. This chain links TRBV9 with TRBJ2-7; 7 positions match TRBD1. J gave up 2 bases and V 3 bases, and 5 bases lay outside the gene matches. This CDR3 has 14 amino acids. Germline V CDR1 and CDR2: SGDLS, YYNGEE. CDR3 sequence: CASSGGQRTYEQYF. For the CDR3, the DNA is TGTGCCAGCAGCGGGGGACAGAGAACCTACGAGCAGTACTTC.

This clonotype was counted ten times or more. This chain uses TRBV6-1 with TRBJ2-7; TRBD1 is a possible D gene (5 bases). Germline CDR1 MNHNS, CDR2 SASEGT. With 6 bases removed from V and 1 base from J, the gap between germline ends came to 13 bases. The CDR3 has 14 amino acids. The CDR3 DNA reads TGTGCCAGCAGAGAAAGGGGCAAGTCCTACGAGCAGTACTTC. This encodes CASRERGKSYEQYF.

This clonotype has ten or more counts. The rearrangement uses TRBV24-1 and TRBJ2-2; D unresolved. The CDR3 loop spans 13 amino acids. Germline CDR1 reads KGHDR; CDR2 reads SFDVKD. The V end was cut by 0 bases, the J end by 7 bases, with 5 bases between. The CDR3 DNA follows: TGTGCCACCAGTGATTTGAAAATCGGGGAGCTGTTTTTT. Its protein is CATSDLKIGELFF.

In its sample, this clonotype was seen many times. The chain uses TRBV14 and TRBJ1-1; TRBD1 matches at 7 bases. Germline V gives CDR1 SGHDN, CDR2 FVKESK. V shed 6 bases, J shed 6 bases, and the junction held 10 bases outside the gene matches. The CDR3 sequence is 14 residues long. CDR3 bases: TGTGCCAGCAGGGCGACAGGGCTCGTCGCTGAAGCTTTCTTT. Translating it yields CASRATGLVAEAFF.